This T cell receptor (beta chain) was obtained from a study of shared clonotypes between healthy human individuals. Study-wide context: Per donor, CD8 memory used one plate, CD8 naive used two, CD4 memory used three and CD4 naive used three.

Points from the study as a whole: Although depth was large, rarefaction showed that sequencing of the sorted subsets was incomplete. How much donors shared clonotypes was expected to be affected by sequencing depth.

As for this clone: The antigen is not known.

The CDR3 extends over 12 amino acids. V was trimmed by 2 bases and J by 3 bases, leaving 3 bases between them. Per the germline V gene, CDR1 is SGHAT and CDR2 is FQNNGV. The method was immunoSEQ multiplex PCR; TCRdb's version includes in-frame clones alone and lacks a portion of them. The sample lists 760,000 or so clones, about 96% seen once, with less than 0.25% in the top ten. Positive CCR7 selection of CD45RO-negative cells yielded the naive CD8 cells, and terminally differentiated effector memory CD45RA+ cells were excluded. The J gene is TRBJ2-3, the V gene TRBV11-2, with D unclear. The sequencing input was naive CD8+ T cells sorted from blood. The sequence was collected from a young man in good health. CDR3 sequence: CASSLYTDTQYF. The CDR3 DNA follows: TGTGCCAGCAGCTTATATACAGATACGCAGTATTTT.